The 32 T cell receptor beta chains below all came from one sample that was sequenced in a study of CD8 T cells in ankylosing spondylitis. General study findings and limits: Blood of patients with ankylosing spondylitis appeared to be characterized by a TCR beta motif of eight highly homologous variants.

MiXCR, run by TCRdb on the 5' RACE reads, gives a single entry per CDR3 protein. The sample records roughly 700,000 distinct CDR3 sequences, roughly 19% being singletons. What these receptors recognize is not known. Sequencing was carried out using blood, either unsorted or a sorted T cell fraction (not recorded which). Every receptor here comes from a male donor with ankylosing spondylitis.

This clonotype was detected only a few times. The J gene is TRBJ2-1, the V gene TRBV7-2, with D tentatively TRBD2 (6 bases). The V and J ends lost 1 base and 4 bases respectively, with 11 bases between them. This CDR3 has 15 amino acids. Germline V gene lookup returns CDR1 SGHTA and CDR2 FQGNSA. The CDR3 DNA is TGTGCCAGCAGCTTAGTGGAGGGCGGTTACAATGAGCAGTTCTTC. Translated: CASSLVEGGYNEQFF. The full variable domain, in which reference TRBV7-2 and TRBJ2-1 provide the parts outside the CDR3, is GAGVSQSPSNKVTEKGKDVELRCDPISGHTALYWYRQSLGQGLEFLIYFQGNSAPDKSGLPSDRFSAERTGGSVSTLTIQRTQQEDSAVYLCASSLVEGGYNEQFFGPGTRLTVL.

V gene TRBV24-1 combines with J gene TRBJ2-3; D not certain. CDR1 and CDR2 (germline): KGHDR, SFDVKD. CDR3 length: 15 residues. V was shortened by 4 bases and J by 3 bases, with 13 bases between the two germline ends. The DNA for the CDR3 is TGTGCCACCAGTGACGCCTTGGGCCGAACAGATACGCAGTATTTT. Its protein product is CATSDALGRTDTQYF.

J is TRBJ2-2 and V is TRBV29-1; 7 positions agree with TRBD1. This CDR3 has 13 amino acids. Germline CDR1 and CDR2: SQVTM and ANQGSEA. The V segment lost 7 bases and the J segment 3 bases; nucleotides outside the gene matches: 5. This chain's CDR3 is CSADRAYTGELFF. The CDR3 DNA reads as TGCAGCGCTGACAGGGCGTACACCGGGGAGCTGTTTTTT.

This clonotype was detected many times. This chain connects TRBV5-1 to TRBJ2-3; the match to TRBD2 covers 9 bases. Germline CDR1 and CDR2: SGHRS and YFSETQ. The ends lost 4 bases at V and 0 bases at J; junction bases unmatched: 6. There are 16 residues in the CDR3. CDR3 in amino acids: CASSPRTSDSTDTQYF. The CDR3 nucleotides are TGCGCCAGCAGCCCGAGGACTAGCGATAGCACAGATACGCAGTATTTT.

The chain recombines TRBV15 with TRBJ2-1; D is perhaps TRBD1 (6 bases). The CDR3 extends over 13 amino acids. The germline V and J ends were trimmed by 5 bases and 3 bases, with 8 bases remaining between them. Germline lookup yields CDR1 LNHNV and CDR2 YYDKDF (reference sequence). The CDR3 bases are TGTGCCACCAGCCCAGGGGACTACAATGAGCAGTTCTTC. Amino acids: CATSPGDYNEQFF.

The rearrangement links TRBV18 to TRBJ2-7, with 7 bases lining up with TRBD1. In germline, CDR1 is KGHSH, CDR2 LQKENI. Trimming removed 5 bases from V and 6 bases from J; junction bases left unmatched: 7. The CDR3 has 13 amino acids. The CDR3 sequence is CASSSTGALEQYF. CDR3 coding DNA: TGTGCCAGCTCATCTACAGGGGCGCTCGAGCAGTACTTC.

This chain connects TRBV7-2 to TRBJ2-5; tentative D call: TRBD2 (5 bases). CDR3 length: 14 residues. The ends were cut back, 3 bases at V and 0 bases at J, with 8 bases in the middle. CDR1 and CDR2 (germline): SGHTA, FQGNSA. This CDR3 reads CASSFYGDQETQYF. The CDR3 nucleotides read TGTGCCAGCAGCTTCTACGGGGACCAAGAGACCCAGTACTTC.

This clonotype has more than one count but fewer than ten. This rearrangement joins TRBV5-1 to TRBJ1-2; the D is unclear. This CDR3 spans 15 amino acids. Looked up from germline, CDR1 is SGHRS and CDR2 is YFSETQ. Deletions cut 7 bases from V and 4 bases from J, with 20 bases between. The CDR3 DNA follows: TGCGCCAGCTCCCCCGGGTACAGTACACTCTATGGCTACACCTTC. It translates to CASSPGYSTLYGYTF. The whole variable domain, remainder taken from reference TRBV5-1 and TRBJ1-2, is KAGVTQTPRYLIKTRGQQVTLSCSPISGHRSVSWYQQTPGQGLQFLFEYFSETQRNKGNFPGRFSGRQFSNSRSEMNVSTLELGDSALYLCASSPGYSTLYGYTFGSGTRLTVV.

This clonotype has ten or more counts. The chain recombines TRBV20-1 with TRBJ2-5, with D perhaps TRBD1 (5 bases). CDR3 length: 12 residues. In germline, CDR1 is DFQATT, CDR2 SNEGSKA (reference sequence). Deletions cut 6 bases from V and 3 bases from J, with 11 bases between. This chain's CDR3 is CSAIHRKETQYF. CDR3 DNA sequence: TGCAGTGCCATCCACAGGAAAGAGACCCAGTACTTC.

This clonotype was observed a handful of times. The rearrangement uses TRBV20-1 and TRBJ2-1; weak D call: TRBD2 (7 bases). The CDR3 runs 15 residues. Trimming cost V 2 bases and J 0 bases, with 11 bases left between them. From germline, CDR1 is DFQATT and CDR2 SNEGSKA (reference sequence). CDR3 coding DNA: TGCAGTGCTAGAAACAGGGAGGGCTCCTACAATGAGCAGTTCTTC. It encodes CSARNREGSYNEQFF.

The chain combines TRBV29-1 with TRBJ2-1, with 10 bases fitting TRBD2. The CDR3 is 15 residues long. V gave up 7 bases and J gave up 8 bases; unmatched junction bases: 14. Germline CDR1 SQVTM, CDR2 ANQGSEA. CDR3 residues: CSGILLAGSFYEQFF. The CDR3 DNA reads TGCAGCGGAATCCTACTAGCGGGGAGTTTTTATGAGCAGTTCTTC.

The gene calls are TRBV9 and TRBJ2-2; 13 positions match TRBD2. The CDR3 covers 13 residues. Germline lookup yields CDR1 SGDLS and CDR2 YYNGEE. Unmatched junction bases numbered 1, after V lost 3 bases and J lost 11 bases. The chain's CDR3 is CASSGGLAGELFF. The CDR3 DNA follows: TGTGCCAGCAGCGGGGGACTAGCGGGAGAGCTGTTTTTT.

This clonotype was counted once. The J gene is TRBJ1-2, the V gene TRBV5-4; D gene uncertain. The CDR3 is 14 amino acids. Germline V gene sequence: CDR1 SGHNT, CDR2 YYREEE (reference sequence). The V and J ends lost 4 bases and 3 bases respectively, with 13 bases between them. CDR3 residues: CASSHMVGDYGYTF. CDR3 nucleotide sequence: TGTGCCAGCAGCCACATGGTTGGTGACTATGGCTACACCTTC.

This clonotype appeared a few times. The V gene is TRBV5-1, the J gene TRBJ1-4, with 9 bases lining up with TRBD1. The V gene's germline CDR1 is SGHRS and CDR2 YFSETQ. The V and J ends lost 4 bases and 5 bases, in that order; junction bases with no gene match: 6. CDR3 length equals 15 residues. This chain's CDR3 is CASSPAGTGNEKLFF. The CDR3, as DNA: TGCGCCAGCAGCCCCGCCGGGACAGGGAATGAAAAACTGTTTTTT.

This chain links TRBV29-1 with TRBJ2-1, with D unclear. Germline V gives CDR1 SQVTM, CDR2 ANQGSEA. This CDR3 region has 11 residues. Trimming shortened V by 8 bases and J by 4 bases, and 9 bases separated the two germline ends. In DNA, the CDR3 is TGCAGCCATTCGCGGTACAATGAGCAGTTCTTC. Its translation is CSHSRYNEQFF.

This clonotype was observed a handful of times. V and J are TRBV3-1 and TRBJ2-1; D ambiguous. V lost 2 bases and J 9 bases, leaving 5 bases between the germline ends. This CDR3 has 11 amino acids. Germline CDR1 is LGHDT and CDR2 is YNNKEL (reference sequence). The CDR3 here is CASSQPGEQFF. The DNA for the CDR3 is TGTGCCAGCAGCCAACCTGGTGAGCAGTTCTTC.

This clonotype was counted at least ten times. The chain recombines TRBV7-6 with TRBJ2-5; 7 nucleotides agree with TRBD2. Germline assignment: CDR1 SGHVS and CDR2 FNYEAQ. This CDR3 is 16 amino acids long. J gave up 5 bases and V 2 bases, and 11 bases lay outside the gene matches. The DNA of the CDR3 is TGTGCCAGCAGCTTAATCGGAGTAGCGGGTGGGGAGACCCAGTACTTC. Protein sequence: CASSLIGVAGGETQYF.

This clonotype was counted at least ten times. The rearrangement links TRBV5-1 to TRBJ2-3, with 9 bases matching TRBD2. This CDR3 has 14 residues. V was clipped by 4 bases and J by 4 bases; unmatched bases: 4. CDR1 is SGHRS, CDR2 YFSETQ, per germline. The CDR3 protein is CASSHGGRADTQYF. CDR3 in DNA: TGCGCCAGCAGCCATGGCGGGAGGGCAGATACGCAGTATTTT.

The rearrangement joins TRBV7-9 to TRBJ1-1, with D tentatively TRBD1 (5 bases). Germline V gene sequence: CDR1 SEHNR, CDR2 FQNEAQ (reference sequence). CDR3 length equals 15 residues. Deletions cut 5 bases from V and 0 bases from J, with 13 bases between. The CDR3 loop is CASSLTDSMNTEAFF. As DNA, the CDR3 is TGTGCCAGCAGCCTAACCGACAGTATGAACACTGAAGCTTTCTTT.

V gene TRBV19 combines with J gene TRBJ2-1; 12 positions match TRBD2. Trimming at V came to 4 bases and at J to 0 bases, leaving 19 bases not matched to a gene. This CDR3 is 22 amino acids long. Germline loops: CDR1 LNHDA, CDR2 SQIVND (reference sequence). This CDR3 is CASSRWIHTSGGTISSYNEQFF. DNA of the CDR3: TGTGCCAGTAGTAGGTGGATCCACACTAGCGGGGGGACCATTAGCTCCTACAATGAGCAGTTCTTC.

The chain has TRBV7-3 and TRBJ2-2; 7 bases agree with TRBD1. Germline V gene sequence: CDR1 SGHTA, CDR2 FQGTGA. The V gene end was trimmed by 0 bases and the J gene end by 3 bases; junction bases not matched to a gene: 10. This CDR3 is 18 amino acids long. The DNA for the CDR3 is TGTGCCAGCAGCTTAACGGGATCGACAGGGTCATACACCGGGGAGCTGTTTTTT. Its translation: CASSLTGSTGSYTGELFF.

V usage is TRBV6-1 and J usage is TRBJ2-1, with 9 bases matching TRBD1. The CDR3 extends over 15 amino acids. Germline V gene sequence: CDR1 MNHNS, CDR2 SASEGT. The trim removed 4 bases at V and 6 bases at J, leaving 7 bases unmatched. CDR3 DNA: TGTGCCAGCAGTGGCGGGACAGGGTATCGCAATGAGCAGTTCTTC. Protein: CASSGGTGYRNEQFF.

The sample holds a few counts of this clonotype. The chain is built from TRBV2 and TRBJ2-4; D not resolved. Trimming cost V 7 bases and J 1 base, with 17 bases left between them. The CDR3 sequence is 16 residues long. In germline, CDR1 is SNHLY, CDR2 FYNNEI. The CDR3 region has the DNA TGTGCCAGCACTTTAGGACCTGACCCGGCCAAAAACATTCAGTACTTC. Protein sequence: CASTLGPDPAKNIQYF.

The chain carries TRBV29-1 and TRBJ1-5; D unresolved. The CDR3 has 14 residues. Between the trimmed V and J ends, which lost 5 bases and 1 base, there was a span of 12 bases. Germline V lookup: CDR1 SQVTM, CDR2 ANQGSEA. In DNA, the CDR3 is TGCAGCGTTTCTGGTGGACGGAGCAATCAGCCCCAGCATTTT. Amino acid sequence: CSVSGGRSNQPQHF.

This clonotype occurred many times. The rearrangement uses TRBV5-1 and TRBJ2-1; TRBD2 aligns across 13 bases. Germline-derived CDR1 and CDR2 are SGHRS and YFSETQ. Trimming at V came to 3 bases and at J to 6 bases, leaving 12 bases not matched to a gene. This CDR3 contains 18 residues. Here the CDR3 DNA reads TGCGCCAGCAGCTATTATCCGGGGACTAGCGGGACGAGCAATGAGCAGTTCTTC. Its translation: CASSYYPGTSGTSNEQFF.

The chain couples TRBV12-3 or TRBV12-4 to TRBJ1-5; 11 bases line up with TRBD1. J gave up 7 bases and V 6 bases, and 5 bases lay outside the gene matches. The CDR3 has 14 amino acids. For the CDR3, the DNA is TGTGCCAGCAGACTAGGACAGGGGGCCCAGCCCCAGCATTTT. It is translated as CASRLGQGAQPQHF.

The sample holds many counts of this clonotype. A read error may account for a junction end that differs from germline. The chain joins TRBV6-5 to TRBJ2-2; D ambiguous. This CDR3 has 14 residues. Germline values: CDR1 MNHEY, CDR2 SVGAGI. CDR3 DNA: TGCGCCAGCAGCTTGTTGGCGAACACCGGGGAGCTGTTTTTT. It encodes CASSLLANTGELFF.

The CDR3: CASSVGDGLTEAFF. As DNA, the CDR3 is TGTGCCAGCAGCGTAGGGGATGGACTTACTGAAGCTTTCTTT. The V call is TRBV9, the J call TRBJ1-1, with unresolved D. CDR3 length equals 14 residues. Trimming removed 0 bases at V and 5 bases at J, with 11 bases between. The germline V gene encodes CDR1 SGDLS and CDR2 YYNGEE.

CDR3 in amino acids: CASSLANTGLYGYTF. For the CDR3, the DNA is TGTGCCAGCAGCTTAGCGAATACGGGTCTCTATGGCTACACCTTC. V usage is TRBV7-2 and J usage is TRBJ1-2, with unresolved D. CDR3 length equals 15 residues. Germline CDR1 is SGHTA and CDR2 is FQGNSA. Trimming pared 0 bases from V and 4 bases from J, leaving 12 bases between.

This clonotype has just a few counts. The chain is built from TRBV5-1 and TRBJ2-6; D uncertain. Trimming removed 4 bases at V and 2 bases at J, with 7 bases between. From germline, CDR1 is SGHRS and CDR2 YFSETQ. The CDR3 has 14 residues. The CDR3 sequence: CASSRTAGANVLTF. CDR3 in DNA: TGCGCCAGCAGCCGAACTGCTGGGGCCAACGTCCTGACTTTC.

The chain combines TRBV4-3 with TRBJ2-5, with D possibly TRBD2 on 6 matching bases. Per germline, CDR1 LGHNA and CDR2 YSLEER. This CDR3 has 17 amino acids. Trimming shortened V by 0 bases and J by 5 bases, and 19 bases separated the two germline ends. The CDR3 DNA follows: TGCGCCAGCAGCCAAGATTATGACGGGAGTAGGGAGGAGACCCAGTACTTC. It yields the protein CASSQDYDGSREETQYF.

This chain connects TRBV12-3 or TRBV12-4 to TRBJ2-3, with 10 bases that match TRBD2. Trimming took 4 bases from V and 11 from J; bases not matched to a gene: 9. This CDR3 comprises 14 residues. The CDR3 loop reads CASSSDEREGGQYF. In DNA form, the CDR3 reads TGTGCCAGCAGTTCTGACGAGCGGGAGGGGGGGCAGTATTTT.